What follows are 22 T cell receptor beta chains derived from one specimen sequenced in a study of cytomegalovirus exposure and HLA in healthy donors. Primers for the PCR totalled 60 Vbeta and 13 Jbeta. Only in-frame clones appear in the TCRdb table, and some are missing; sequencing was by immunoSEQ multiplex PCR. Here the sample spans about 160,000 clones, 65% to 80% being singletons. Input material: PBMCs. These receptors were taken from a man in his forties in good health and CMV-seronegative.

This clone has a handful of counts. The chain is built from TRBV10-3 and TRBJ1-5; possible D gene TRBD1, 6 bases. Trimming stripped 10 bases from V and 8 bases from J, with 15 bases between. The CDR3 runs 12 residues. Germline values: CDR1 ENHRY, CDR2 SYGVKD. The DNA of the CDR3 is TGTGCCACAGAACAGGGCTCGGAGCCCCAGCATTTT. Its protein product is CATEQGSEPQHF.

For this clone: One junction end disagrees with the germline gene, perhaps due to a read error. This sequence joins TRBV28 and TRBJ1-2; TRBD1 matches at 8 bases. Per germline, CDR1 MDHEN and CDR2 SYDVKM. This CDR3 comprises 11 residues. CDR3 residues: CASSYPDRASF. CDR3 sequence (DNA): TGTGCCAGCAGTTACCCGGACAGGGCTTCCTTC.

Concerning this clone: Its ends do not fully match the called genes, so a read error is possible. The CDR3 coding sequence is TGTGCCAGCAGTTCGTACTTCTCTGGGGCCAACGGCCTGACTTTC. Translation: CASSSYFSGANGLTF. The chain uses TRBV28 and TRBJ2-6, with a possible D match to TRBD1 (5 bases). The CDR3 is made up of 15 amino acids. Germline CDR1 is MDHEN and CDR2 is SYDVKM. Complete variable domain (other parts from reference TRBV28 and TRBJ2-6): DVKVTQSSRYLVKRTGEKVFLECVQDMDHENMFWYRQDPGLGLRLIYFSYDVKMKEKGDIPEGYSVSREKKERFSLILESASTNQTSMYLCASSSYFSGANGLTFGAGSRLTVL.

This CDR3 is CASSLQQFASPLHF. CDR3 DNA: TGTGCCAGCAGTTTACAACAATTCGCTTCACCCCTCCACTTT. The chain couples TRBV27 to TRBJ1-6; unclear D gene. Germline values: CDR1 MNHEY, CDR2 SMNVEV (reference sequence). This CDR3 comprises 14 residues. V shed 2 bases and J shed 9 bases, with 11 bases lying between them.

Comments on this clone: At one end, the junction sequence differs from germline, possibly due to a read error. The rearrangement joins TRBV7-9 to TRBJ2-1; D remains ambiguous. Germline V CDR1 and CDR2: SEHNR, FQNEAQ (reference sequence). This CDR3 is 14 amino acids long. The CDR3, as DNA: TGTTCCAGCAGCTCCGGAGACTGGTACAATGAGCAGTTCTTC. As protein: CSSSSGDWYNEQFF.

CDR3 bases: TGTGCCAGCAGCTCCGGGACTAGCGGCTACGAGCAGTACTTC. Protein product: CASSSGTSGYEQYF. The gene calls are TRBV5-6 and TRBJ2-7, with TRBD2 matching over 11 bases. Germline CDR1 SGHDT, CDR2 YYEEEE. The J segment lost 3 bases and the V segment lost 3 bases, leaving 2 bases of the junction unmatched. This CDR3 region has 14 residues.

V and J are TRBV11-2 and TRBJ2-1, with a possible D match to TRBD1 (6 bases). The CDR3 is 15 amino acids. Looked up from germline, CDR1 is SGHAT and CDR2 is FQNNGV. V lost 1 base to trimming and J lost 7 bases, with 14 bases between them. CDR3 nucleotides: TGTGCCAGCAGCTTAGCAAGGGTCAGGGGAAATGAGCAGTTCTTC. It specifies CASSLARVRGNEQFF.

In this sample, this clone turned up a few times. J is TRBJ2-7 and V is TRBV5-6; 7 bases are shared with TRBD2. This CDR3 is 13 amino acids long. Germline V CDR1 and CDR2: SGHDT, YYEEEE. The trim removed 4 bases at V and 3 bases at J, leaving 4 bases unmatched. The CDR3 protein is CASSQGLHYEQYF. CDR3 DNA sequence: TGTGCCAGCAGCCAGGGACTACACTACGAGCAGTACTTC.

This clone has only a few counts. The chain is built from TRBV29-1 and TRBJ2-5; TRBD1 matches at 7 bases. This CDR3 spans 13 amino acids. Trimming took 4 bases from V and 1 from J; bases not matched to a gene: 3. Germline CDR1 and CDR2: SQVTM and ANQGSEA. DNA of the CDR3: TGCAGCGTTGCGGGACAGCTCCAAGAGACCCAGTACTTC. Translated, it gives CSVAGQLQETQYF.

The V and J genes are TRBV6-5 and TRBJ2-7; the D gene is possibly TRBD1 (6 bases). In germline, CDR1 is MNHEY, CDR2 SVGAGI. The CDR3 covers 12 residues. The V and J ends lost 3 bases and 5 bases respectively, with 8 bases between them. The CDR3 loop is CASSYTGHEQYF. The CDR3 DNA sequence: TGTGCCAGCAGTTATACAGGGCACGAGCAGTACTTC.

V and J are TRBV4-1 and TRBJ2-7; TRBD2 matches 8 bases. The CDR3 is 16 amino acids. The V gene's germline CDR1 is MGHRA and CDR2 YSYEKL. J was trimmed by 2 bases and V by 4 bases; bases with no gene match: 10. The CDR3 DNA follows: TGCGCCAGCAGCCGGAGGGAACTAGCGGCCGCCTACGAGCAGTACTTC. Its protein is CASSRRELAAAYEQYF.

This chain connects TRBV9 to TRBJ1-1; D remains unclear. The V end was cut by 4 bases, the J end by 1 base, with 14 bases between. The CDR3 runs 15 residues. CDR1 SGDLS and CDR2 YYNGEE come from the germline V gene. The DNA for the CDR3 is TGTGCCAGCAGCCCGGGTGCAGCCTCGAACACTGAAGCTTTCTTT. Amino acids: CASSPGAASNTEAFF. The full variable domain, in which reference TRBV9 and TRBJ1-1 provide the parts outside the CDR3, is DSGVTQTPKHLITATGQRVTLRCSPRSGDLSVYWYQQSLDQGLQFLIQYYNGEERAKGNILERFSAQQFPDLHSELNLSSLELGDSALYFCASSPGAASNTEAFFGQGTRLTVV.

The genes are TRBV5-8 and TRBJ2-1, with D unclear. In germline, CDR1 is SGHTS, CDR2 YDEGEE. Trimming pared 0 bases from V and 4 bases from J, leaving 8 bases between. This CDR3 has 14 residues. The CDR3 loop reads CASSLGLDYNEQFF. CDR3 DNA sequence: TGTGCCAGCAGCTTGGGACTGGATTACAATGAGCAGTTCTTC.

The CDR3 nucleotides are TGTGCCAGCTCTCTGGGACTAGCGGGGACGAGAGAGCAGTACTTC. Its protein is CASSLGLAGTREQYF. The chain carries TRBV18 and TRBJ2-7; 13 bases align to TRBD2. The CDR3 spans 15 residues. Trimming removed 6 bases from V and 7 bases from J; junction bases left unmatched: 9. CDR1 and CDR2 from the germline V gene are KGHSH and LQKENI.

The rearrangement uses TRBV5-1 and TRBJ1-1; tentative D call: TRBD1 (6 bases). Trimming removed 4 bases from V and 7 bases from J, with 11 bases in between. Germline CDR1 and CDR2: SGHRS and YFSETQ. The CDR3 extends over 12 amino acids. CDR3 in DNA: TGCGCCAGCAGCCTACAGGGCCTTGAAGCTTTCTTT. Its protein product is CASSLQGLEAFF.

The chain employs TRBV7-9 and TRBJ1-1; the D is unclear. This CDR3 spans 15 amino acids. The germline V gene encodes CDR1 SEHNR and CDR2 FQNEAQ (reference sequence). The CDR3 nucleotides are TGTTCCACCCGCCCCCAAAACAGTGACAACACTGAAGCTTTCTTT. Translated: CSTRPQNSDNTEAFF.

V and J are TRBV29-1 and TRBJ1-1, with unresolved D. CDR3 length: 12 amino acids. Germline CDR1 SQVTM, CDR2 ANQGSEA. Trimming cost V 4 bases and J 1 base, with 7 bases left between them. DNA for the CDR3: TGCAGCGTTGCGAGACAGAACACTGAAGCTTTCTTT. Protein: CSVARQNTEAFF.

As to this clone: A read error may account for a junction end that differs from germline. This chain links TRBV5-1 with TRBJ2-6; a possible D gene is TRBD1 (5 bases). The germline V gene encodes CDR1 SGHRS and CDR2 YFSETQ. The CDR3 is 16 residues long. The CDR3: CASSLLMSSGANGLTF. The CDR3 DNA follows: TGCGCCAGCAGCTTGCTCATGAGCTCTGGGGCCAACGGCCTGACTTTC. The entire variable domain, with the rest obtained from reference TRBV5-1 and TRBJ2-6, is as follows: KAGVTQTPRYLIKTRGQQVTLSCSPISGHRSVSWYQQTPGQGLQFLFEYFSETQRNKGNFPGRFSGRQFSNSRSEMNVSTLELGDSALYLCASSLLMSSGANGLTFGAGSRLTVL.

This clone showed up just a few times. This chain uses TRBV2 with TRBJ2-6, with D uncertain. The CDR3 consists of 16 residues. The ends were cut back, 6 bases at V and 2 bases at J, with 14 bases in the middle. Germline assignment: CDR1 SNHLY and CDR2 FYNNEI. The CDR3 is CASSRTQGAGANVLTF. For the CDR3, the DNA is TGTGCCAGCAGCCGAACCCAAGGAGCTGGGGCCAACGTCCTGACTTTC.

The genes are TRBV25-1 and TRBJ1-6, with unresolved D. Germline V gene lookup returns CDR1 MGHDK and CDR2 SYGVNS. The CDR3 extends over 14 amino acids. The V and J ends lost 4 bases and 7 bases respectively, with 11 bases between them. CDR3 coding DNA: TGTGCCAGCAGTGTTCGGGGTAAAAATTCACCCCTCCACTTT. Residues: CASSVRGKNSPLHF.

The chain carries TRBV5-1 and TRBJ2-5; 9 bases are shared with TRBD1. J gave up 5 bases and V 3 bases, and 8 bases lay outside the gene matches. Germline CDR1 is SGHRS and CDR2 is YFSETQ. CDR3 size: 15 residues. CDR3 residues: CASSWTGQGEETQYF. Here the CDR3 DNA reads TGCGCCAGCAGCTGGACGGGACAGGGCGAGGAGACCCAGTACTTC.

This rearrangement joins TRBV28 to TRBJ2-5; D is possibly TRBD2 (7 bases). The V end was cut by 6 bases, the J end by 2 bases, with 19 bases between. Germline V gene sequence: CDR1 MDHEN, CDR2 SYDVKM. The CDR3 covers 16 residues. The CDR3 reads CASSRGGGGYQETQYF. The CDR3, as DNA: TGTGCCAGCAGCAGAGGCGGGGGCGGATATCAAGAGACCCAGTACTTC.